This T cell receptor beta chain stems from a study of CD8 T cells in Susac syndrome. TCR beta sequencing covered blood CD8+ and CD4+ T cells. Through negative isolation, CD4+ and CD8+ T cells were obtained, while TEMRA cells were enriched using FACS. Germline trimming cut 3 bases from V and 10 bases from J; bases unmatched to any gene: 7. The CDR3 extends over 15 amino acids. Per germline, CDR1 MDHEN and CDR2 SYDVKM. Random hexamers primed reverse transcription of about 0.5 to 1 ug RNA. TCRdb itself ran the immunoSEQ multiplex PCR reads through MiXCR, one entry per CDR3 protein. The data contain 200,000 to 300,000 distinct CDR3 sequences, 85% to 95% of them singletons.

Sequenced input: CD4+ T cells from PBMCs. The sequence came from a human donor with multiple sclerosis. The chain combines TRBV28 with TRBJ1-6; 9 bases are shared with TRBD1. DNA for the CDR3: TGTGCCAGCAGTTTTGGGACAGGGATTCAGTCACCCCTCCACTTT. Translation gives CASSFGTGIQSPLHF.